This TCR beta chain stems from a study of a mutant IDH1 vaccine in newly diagnosed glioma. The germline CDR1 and CDR2 sequences are SNHLY and FYNNEI. Deletions cut 6 bases from V and 1 base from J, with 15 bases between. The CDR3 is made up of 16 amino acids. This clone was seen repeatedly, ten times or more. Its antigen is as yet unknown. The protocol was immunoSEQ multiplex PCR, while the TCRdb copy is restricted to in-frame clones and leaves out a portion. This sample has around 120,000 clones; around 80% occur once, and the top ten carry around 5.5%. Time point: week 11, during vaccination. The study gave 300 ug of mutant IDH1 20-mer peptide per vaccine dose, with topical imiquimod. Every donor had a new WHO grade 3 or 4 astrocytoma that was IDH1-mutant, with loss of nuclear ATRX.

Sample: PBMCs, taken from a glioma patient whose treatment included an IDH1 peptide vaccine. The receptor comes from a man in his forties or fifties with glioma. V and J are TRBV2 and TRBJ2-2; D may correspond to TRBD1 or TRBD2 (5 bases each). The CDR3 coding sequence is TGTGCCAGCAGGGGAAGAGGGGAGCTGAACACCGGGGAGCTGTTTTTT. Protein: CASRGRGELNTGELFF.